The 15 T cell receptor beta chains given below trace back to one sample, sequenced in a study of T and B cells in COVID-19 patients. BIOMED2 TRB-A/B primer pools were used in multiplex TRB PCR. Each CDR3 protein is one row after TCRdb ran MiXCR on the multiplex PCR reads. Here the sample spans some 9,100 distinct CDR3 sequences, roughly 27% being singletons. Each TRB amplification used about 250-550 ng of genomic DNA from blood. The sequenced sample was blood. The receptors here all came from a human donor who had recovered from COVID-19.

V is TRBV28 and J is TRBJ2-3, with 7 bases aligning to TRBD1. This CDR3 is built from 15 residues. Trimming cost V 6 bases and J 2 bases; bases outside gene matches: 8. Germline CDR1 reads MDHEN; CDR2 reads SYDVKM. This CDR3 is CASRSEQGHTDTQYF. CDR3 nucleotides: TGTGCCAGCAGATCTGAACAGGGGCACACAGATACGCAGTATTTT.

The gene calls are TRBV18 and TRBJ1-1; D perhaps matches TRBD1 (5 bases). The V gene lost 3 bases and the J gene lost 1 base, with 18 bases spanning the gap. The CDR3 is made up of 17 amino acids. From germline, CDR1 is KGHSH and CDR2 LQKENI. Here the CDR3 reads CASSPGQGMMKNTEAFF. DNA for the CDR3: TGTGCCAGCTCACCTGGCCAGGGTATGATGAAGAACACTGAAGCTTTCTTT.

By share, this clonotype counts as medium-sized. V is TRBV29-1 and J is TRBJ2-3; D is possibly TRBD1 or TRBD2 (5 bases each). V dropped 4 bases and J dropped 2 bases, with 16 bases sitting between them. This CDR3 has 15 amino acids. Germline V gene lookup returns CDR1 SQVTM and CDR2 ANQGSEA. CDR3 DNA sequence: TGCAGCGTTGTCGGGACCCAGTACCCCACAGATACGCAGTATTTT. This encodes CSVVGTQYPTDTQYF.

V and J are TRBV5-4 and TRBJ1-1, with unresolved D. The CDR3 loop spans 15 amino acids. The germline gives CDR1 SGHNT, CDR2 YYREEE (reference sequence). The V and J ends lost 4 bases and 5 bases respectively, with 18 bases between them. The CDR3 nucleotides read TGTGCCAGCAGCCCCCCAGAGGTCCCGGGGACTGAAGCTTTCTTT. This gives the protein CASSPPEVPGTEAFF.

The CDR3 nucleotides are TGCGCCAGCAGCTTCGCGGGGGGGACAGATACGCAGTATTTT. This encodes CASSFAGGTDTQYF. This chain joins TRBV5-1 and TRBJ2-3; 9 bases align to TRBD2. Per the germline V gene, CDR1 is SGHRS and CDR2 is YFSETQ. The CDR3 runs 14 residues. V gave up 2 bases and J gave up 3 bases; unmatched junction bases: 1.

The CDR3 sequence: CASSYPRRDTEAFF. The CDR3 region has the DNA TGTGCCAGCAGTTACCCGCGGAGGGACACTGAAGCTTTCTTT. This chain links TRBV6-2 or TRBV6-3 with TRBJ1-1; D remains ambiguous. Germline assignment: CDR1 MNHEY and CDR2 SVGEGT. Trimming shortened V by 2 bases and J by 3 bases, and 10 bases separated the two germline ends. The CDR3 is made up of 14 amino acids.

Within the sample, this clonotype is medium-sized. This rearrangement joins TRBV5-5 to TRBJ1-2, with D possibly TRBD1 on 6 matching bases. CDR1 and CDR2 from the germline V gene are SGHKS and YYEKEE (reference sequence). V was cut by 5 bases and J by 5 bases, with 19 bases left in between. The CDR3 extends over 15 amino acids. The CDR3 DNA follows: TGTGCCAGCAGACCTACGGAGGGGGTCGGTTATGGCTACACCTTC. This encodes CASRPTEGVGYGYTF.

This clonotype is medium-sized. The CDR3 DNA is TGTGCCAGCAGCTCACAGGGGGGCTCGGGCGGCTACACCTTC. Residues: CASSSQGGSGGYTF. The chain is built from TRBV6-5 and TRBJ1-2; 8 nucleotides agree with TRBD1. The CDR3 is 14 amino acids. Germline CDR1 is MNHEY and CDR2 is SVGAGI. V lost 6 bases, J lost 8 bases, and 11 bases stayed unmatched.

The chain links TRBV7-6 to TRBJ1-4; perhaps TRBD1 as D (5 bases). The CDR3 contains 16 residues. The V and J ends lost 1 base and 3 bases respectively, with 12 bases between them. In germline, CDR1 is SGHVS, CDR2 FNYEAQ. CDR3 residues: CASSLGRQGSNEKLFF. CDR3 nucleotides: TGTGCCAGCAGCTTAGGCCGGCAGGGCTCTAATGAAAAACTGTTTTTT.

This clonotype has a handful of counts. One end of the junction is discordant with germline, which a read error may explain. The chain recombines TRBV28 with TRBJ2-1; D perhaps matches TRBD2 (6 bases). The CDR3 totals 18 residues. The germline CDR1 and CDR2 sequences are MDHEN and SYDVKM. This chain's CDR3 is CASSLYIQRVRGYNEQFF. DNA of the CDR3: TGTGCCAGTAGTTTATACATCCAGCGGGTAAGGGGCTACAATGAGCAGTTCTTC.

Relative to its sample, this clonotype is medium-sized (0.01 to 0.1%). The chain couples TRBV19 to TRBJ2-1; 12 bases are shared with TRBD2. Germline trimming cut 5 bases from V and 8 bases from J; bases unmatched to any gene: 7. This CDR3 has 15 amino acids. Germline V gene lookup returns CDR1 LNHDA and CDR2 SQIVND (reference sequence). The CDR3 DNA reads as TGTGCCAGTAGTCCCGGACTAGCGGGACACGATGAGCAGTTCTTC. The encoded protein is CASSPGLAGHDEQFF.

This clonotype was observed many times. The chain recombines TRBV5-1 with TRBJ2-3, with D possibly being TRBD1 (6 bases). Trimming took off 0 bases at V and 1 base at J, with 12 bases between the two ends. This CDR3 contains 16 residues. CDR1 is SGHRS, CDR2 YFSETQ, per germline. CDR3 nucleotide sequence: TGCGCCAGCAGCTTGGGGGGGCGTCAGGGCACAGATACGCAGTATTTT. Protein sequence: CASSLGGRQGTDTQYF. Filled out from reference TRBV5-1 and TRBJ2-3, the complete variable domain reads KAGVTQTPRYLIKTRGQQVTLSCSPISGHRSVSWYQQTPGQGLQFLFEYFSETQRNKGNFPGRFSGRQFSNSRSEMNVSTLELGDSALYLCASSLGGRQGTDTQYFGPGTRLTVL.

Judged by abundance, this clonotype is medium-sized (0.01 to 0.1%). V is TRBV6-1 and J is TRBJ1-6, with 7 bases lining up with TRBD1. The J segment lost 10 bases and the V segment lost 1 base, leaving 7 bases of the junction unmatched. This CDR3 is 15 amino acids long. CDR1 and CDR2 from the germline V gene are MNHNS and SASEGT. The CDR3 sequence is CASSEEPGGGSPLHF. The CDR3, as DNA: TGTGCCAGCAGTGAAGAGCCAGGGGGGGGGTCACCCCTCCACTTT.

The CDR3 region is CSAREGARGGSYTF. The CDR3 nucleotides read TGCAGTGCGAGGGAGGGGGCGAGAGGTGGAAGCTACACCTTC. The chain has TRBV20-1 and TRBJ1-2, with TRBD1 matching over 7 bases. This CDR3 spans 14 amino acids. Germline assignment: CDR1 DFQATT and CDR2 SNEGSKA (reference sequence). Trimming at V came to 6 bases and at J to 9 bases, leaving 16 bases not matched to a gene.

The CDR3 protein is CASRYGDLASRTDTQYF. The CDR3 DNA is TGTGCCAGCAGGTACGGGGACTTAGCGTCCCGCACAGATACGCAGTATTTT. The chain employs TRBV11-2 and TRBJ2-3, with D maybe TRBD2 (6 bases). The CDR3 covers 17 residues. The germline V gene has CDR1 SGHAT and CDR2 FQNNGV. With 6 bases removed from V and 1 base from J, the gap between germline ends came to 20 bases.